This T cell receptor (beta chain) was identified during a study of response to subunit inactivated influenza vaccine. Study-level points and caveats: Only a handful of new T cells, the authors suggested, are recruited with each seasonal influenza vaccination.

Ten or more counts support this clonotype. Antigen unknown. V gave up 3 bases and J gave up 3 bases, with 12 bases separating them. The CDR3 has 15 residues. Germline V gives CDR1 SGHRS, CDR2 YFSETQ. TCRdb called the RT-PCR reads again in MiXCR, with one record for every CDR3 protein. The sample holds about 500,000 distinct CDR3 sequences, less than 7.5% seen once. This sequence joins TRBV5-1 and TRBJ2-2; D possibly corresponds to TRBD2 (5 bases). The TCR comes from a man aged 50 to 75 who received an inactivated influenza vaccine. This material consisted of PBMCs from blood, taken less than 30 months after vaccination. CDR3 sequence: CASSSGSGYTGELFF. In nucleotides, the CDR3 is TGCGCCAGCAGCTCTGGGTCGGGGTACACCGGGGAGCTGTTTTTT.